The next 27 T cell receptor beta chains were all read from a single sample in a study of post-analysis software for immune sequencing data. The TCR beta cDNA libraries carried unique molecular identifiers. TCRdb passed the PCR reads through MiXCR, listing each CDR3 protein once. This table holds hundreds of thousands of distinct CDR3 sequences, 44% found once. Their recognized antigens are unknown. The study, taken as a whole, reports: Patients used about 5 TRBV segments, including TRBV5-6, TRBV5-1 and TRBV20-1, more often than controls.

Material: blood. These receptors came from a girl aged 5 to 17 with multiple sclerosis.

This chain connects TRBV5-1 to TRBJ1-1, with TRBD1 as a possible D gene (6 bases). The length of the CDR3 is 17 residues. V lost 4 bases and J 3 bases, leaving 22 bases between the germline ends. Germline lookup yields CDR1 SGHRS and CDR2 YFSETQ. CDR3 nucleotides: TGCGCCAGCAGCAAAAACAGGGTGGGAGATGGTCACACTGAAGCTTTCTTT. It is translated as CASSKNRVGDGHTEAFF.

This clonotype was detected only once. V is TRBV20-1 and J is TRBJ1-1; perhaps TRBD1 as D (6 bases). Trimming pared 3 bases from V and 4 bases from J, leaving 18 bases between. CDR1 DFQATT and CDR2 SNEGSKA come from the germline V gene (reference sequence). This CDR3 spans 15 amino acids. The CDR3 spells CSARPFTGPLTEAFF. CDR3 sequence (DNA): TGCAGTGCTAGGCCGTTTACAGGGCCTCTCACTGAAGCTTTCTTT.

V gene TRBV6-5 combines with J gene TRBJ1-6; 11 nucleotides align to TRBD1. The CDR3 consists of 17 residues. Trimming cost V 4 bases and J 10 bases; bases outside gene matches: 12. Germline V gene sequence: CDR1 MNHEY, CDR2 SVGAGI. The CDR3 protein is CASSFQGRTGGRSPLHF. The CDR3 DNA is TGTGCCAGCAGTTTTCAAGGCAGGACAGGGGGCAGATCACCCCTCCACTTT.

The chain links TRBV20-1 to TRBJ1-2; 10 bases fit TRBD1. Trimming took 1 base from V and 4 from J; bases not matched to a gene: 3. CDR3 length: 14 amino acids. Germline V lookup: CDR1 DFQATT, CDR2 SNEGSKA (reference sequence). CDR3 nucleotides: TGCAGTGCTAGAGGGACAGGGGGTGGCTATGGCTACACCTTC. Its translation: CSARGTGGGYGYTF.

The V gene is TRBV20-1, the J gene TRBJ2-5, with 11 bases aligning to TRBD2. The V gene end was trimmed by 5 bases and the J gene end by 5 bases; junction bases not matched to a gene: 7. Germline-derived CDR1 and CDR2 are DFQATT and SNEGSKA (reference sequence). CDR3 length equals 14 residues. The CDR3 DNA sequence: TGCAGTGCTCTGGGACTAGCGGAGGTGGAGACCCAGTACTTC. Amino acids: CSALGLAEVETQYF.

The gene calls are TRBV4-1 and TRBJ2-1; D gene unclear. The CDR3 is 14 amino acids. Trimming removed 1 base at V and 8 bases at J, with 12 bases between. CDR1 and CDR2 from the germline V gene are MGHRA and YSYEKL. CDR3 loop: CASSQAPRVDEQFF. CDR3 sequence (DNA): TGCGCCAGCAGCCAAGCCCCCCGGGTAGATGAGCAGTTCTTC.

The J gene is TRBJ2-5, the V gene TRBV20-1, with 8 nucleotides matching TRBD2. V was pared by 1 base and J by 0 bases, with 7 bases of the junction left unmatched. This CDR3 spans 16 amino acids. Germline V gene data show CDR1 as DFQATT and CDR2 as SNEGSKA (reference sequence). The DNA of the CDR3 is TGCAGTGCTAGAGGTACCGGGGGGGCGGACCAAGAGACCCAGTACTTC. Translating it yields CSARGTGGADQETQYF.

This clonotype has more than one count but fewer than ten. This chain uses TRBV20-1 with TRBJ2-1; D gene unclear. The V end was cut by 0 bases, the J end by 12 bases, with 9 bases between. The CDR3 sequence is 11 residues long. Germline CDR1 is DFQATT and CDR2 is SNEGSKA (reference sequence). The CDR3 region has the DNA TGCAGTGCTAGAGATCAATTAGGGCAGTTCTTC. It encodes CSARDQLGQFF.

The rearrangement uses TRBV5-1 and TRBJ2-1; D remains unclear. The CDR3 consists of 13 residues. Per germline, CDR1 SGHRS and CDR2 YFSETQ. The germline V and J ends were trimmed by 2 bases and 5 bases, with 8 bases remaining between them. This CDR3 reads CASSFLQNNEQFF. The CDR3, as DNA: TGCGCCAGCAGCTTTCTTCAAAACAATGAGCAGTTCTTC.

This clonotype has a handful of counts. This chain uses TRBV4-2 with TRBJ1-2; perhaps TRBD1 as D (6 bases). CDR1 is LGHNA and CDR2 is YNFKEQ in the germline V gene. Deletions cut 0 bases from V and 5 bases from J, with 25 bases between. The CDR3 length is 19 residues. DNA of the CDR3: TGTGCCAGCAGCCAAGATAGGAGTGGCCAGGGGAGCCTTAGTTATGGCTACACCTTC. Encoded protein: CASSQDRSGQGSLSYGYTF.

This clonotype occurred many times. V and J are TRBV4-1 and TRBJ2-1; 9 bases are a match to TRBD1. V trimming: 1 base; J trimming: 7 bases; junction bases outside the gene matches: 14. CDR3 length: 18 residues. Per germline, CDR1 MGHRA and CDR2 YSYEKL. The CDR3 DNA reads TGCGCCAGCAGCCAAGTGGGACGAGTGACAGGGGGTTTGAATGAGCAGTTCTTC. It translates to CASSQVGRVTGGLNEQFF.

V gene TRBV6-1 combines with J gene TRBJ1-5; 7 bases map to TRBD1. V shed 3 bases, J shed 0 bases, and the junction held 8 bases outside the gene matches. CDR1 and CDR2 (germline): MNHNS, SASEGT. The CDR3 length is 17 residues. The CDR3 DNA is TGTGCCAGCAGTGACACACAGGGGACCTTTAGCAATCAGCCCCAGCATTTT. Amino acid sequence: CASSDTQGTFSNQPQHF.

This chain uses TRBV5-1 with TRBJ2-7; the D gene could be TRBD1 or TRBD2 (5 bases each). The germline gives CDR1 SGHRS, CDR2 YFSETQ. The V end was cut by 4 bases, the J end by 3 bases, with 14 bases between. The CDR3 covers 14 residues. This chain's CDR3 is CASSPGTGIYEQYF. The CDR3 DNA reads TGCGCCAGCAGCCCCGGGACGGGCATCTACGAGCAGTACTTC.

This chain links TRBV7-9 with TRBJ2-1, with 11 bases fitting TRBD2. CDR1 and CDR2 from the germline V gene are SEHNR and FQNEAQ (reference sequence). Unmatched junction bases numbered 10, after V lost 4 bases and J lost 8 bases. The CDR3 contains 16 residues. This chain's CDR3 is CASSSGTSGPTDEQFF. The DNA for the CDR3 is TGTGCCAGCAGCTCCGGGACTAGCGGTCCGACGGATGAGCAGTTCTTC.

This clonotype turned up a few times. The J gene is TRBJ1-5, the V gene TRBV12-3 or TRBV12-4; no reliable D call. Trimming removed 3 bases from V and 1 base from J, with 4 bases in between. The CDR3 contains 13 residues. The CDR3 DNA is TGTGCCAGCAGTTTGAAAAGCAATCAGCCCCAGCATTTT. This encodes CASSLKSNQPQHF.

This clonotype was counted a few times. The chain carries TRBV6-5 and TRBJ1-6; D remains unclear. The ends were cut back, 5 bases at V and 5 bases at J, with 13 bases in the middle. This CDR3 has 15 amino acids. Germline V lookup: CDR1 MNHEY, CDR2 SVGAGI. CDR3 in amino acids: CASSRWTQNNSPLHF. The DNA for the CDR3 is TGTGCCAGCAGTAGGTGGACGCAGAATAATTCACCCCTCCACTTT.

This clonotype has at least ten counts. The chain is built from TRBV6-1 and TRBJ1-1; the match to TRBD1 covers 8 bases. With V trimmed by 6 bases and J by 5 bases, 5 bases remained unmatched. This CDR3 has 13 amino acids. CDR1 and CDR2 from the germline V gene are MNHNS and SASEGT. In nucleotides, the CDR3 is TGTGCCAGCAGGGACAGGGATCGGACTGAAGCTTTCTTT. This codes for CASRDRDRTEAFF.

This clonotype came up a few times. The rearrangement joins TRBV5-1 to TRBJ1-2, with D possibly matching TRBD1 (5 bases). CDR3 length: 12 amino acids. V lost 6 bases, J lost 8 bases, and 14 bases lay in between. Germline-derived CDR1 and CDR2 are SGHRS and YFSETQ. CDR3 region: CASTWDRLGYTF. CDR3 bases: TGCGCCAGCACCTGGGACCGTCTGGGCTACACCTTC.

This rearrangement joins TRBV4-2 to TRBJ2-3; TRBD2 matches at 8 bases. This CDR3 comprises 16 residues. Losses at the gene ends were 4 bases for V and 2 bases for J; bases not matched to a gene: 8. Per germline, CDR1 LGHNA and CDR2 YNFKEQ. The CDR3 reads CASSPVAGTPTDTQYF. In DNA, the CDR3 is TGTGCCAGCAGCCCGGTAGCGGGAACTCCCACAGATACGCAGTATTTT.

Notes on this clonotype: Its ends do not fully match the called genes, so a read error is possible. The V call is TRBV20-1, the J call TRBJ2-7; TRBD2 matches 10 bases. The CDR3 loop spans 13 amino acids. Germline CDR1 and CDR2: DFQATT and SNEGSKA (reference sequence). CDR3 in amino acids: CSARAGGPSEQYF. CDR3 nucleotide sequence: TGCAGTGCGAGAGCGGGGGGGCCTAGCGAGCAGTACTTC.

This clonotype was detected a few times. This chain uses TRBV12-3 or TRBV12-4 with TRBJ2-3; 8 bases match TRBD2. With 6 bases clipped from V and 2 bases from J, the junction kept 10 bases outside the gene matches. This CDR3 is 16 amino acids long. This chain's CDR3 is CASSLKLAGNTDTQYF. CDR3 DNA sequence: TGTGCCAGCAGCCTCAAGTTAGCGGGGAACACAGATACGCAGTATTTT.

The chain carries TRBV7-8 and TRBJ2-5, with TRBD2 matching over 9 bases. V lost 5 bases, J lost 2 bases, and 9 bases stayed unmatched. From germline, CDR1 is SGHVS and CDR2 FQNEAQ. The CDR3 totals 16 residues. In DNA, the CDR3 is TGTGCCAGCAGCCCTCGCAGACTAGCGGCACAAGAGACCCAGTACTTC. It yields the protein CASSPRRLAAQETQYF.

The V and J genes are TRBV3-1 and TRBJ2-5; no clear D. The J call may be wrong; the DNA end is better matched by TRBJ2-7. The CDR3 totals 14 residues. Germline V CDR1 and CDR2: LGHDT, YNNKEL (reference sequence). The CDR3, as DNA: TGTGCCAGCAGCCAAGACCAACGTACCTACGAGCAGTACTTC. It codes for CASSQDQRTYEQYF.

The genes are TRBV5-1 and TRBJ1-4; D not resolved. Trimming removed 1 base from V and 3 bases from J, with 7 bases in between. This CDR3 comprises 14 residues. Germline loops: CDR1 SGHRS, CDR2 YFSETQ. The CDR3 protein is CASSLTASNEKLFF. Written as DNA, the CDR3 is TGCGCCAGCAGCTTGACAGCTTCTAATGAAAAACTGTTTTTT.

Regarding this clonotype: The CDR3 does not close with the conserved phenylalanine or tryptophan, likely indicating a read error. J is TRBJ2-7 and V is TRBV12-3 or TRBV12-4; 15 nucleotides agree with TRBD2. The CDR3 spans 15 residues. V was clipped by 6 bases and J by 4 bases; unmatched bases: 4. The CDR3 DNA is TGTGCCAGCAGCACTGGGACTAGCGGGAGGTACGAGCAGTACTTA. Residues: CASSTGTSGRYEQYL.

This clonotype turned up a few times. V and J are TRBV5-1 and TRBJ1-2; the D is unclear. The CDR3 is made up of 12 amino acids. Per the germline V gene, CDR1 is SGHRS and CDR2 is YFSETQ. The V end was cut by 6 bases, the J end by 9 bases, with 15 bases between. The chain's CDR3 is CASNPSSGRYTF. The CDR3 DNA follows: TGCGCCAGCAACCCGTCCAGTGGGCGCTACACCTTC.

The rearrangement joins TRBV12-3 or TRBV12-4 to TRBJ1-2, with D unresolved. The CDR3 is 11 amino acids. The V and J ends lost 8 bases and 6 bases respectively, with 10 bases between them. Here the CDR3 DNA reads TGTGCCAGCGGGGATGGCGATGGCTACACCTTC. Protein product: CASGDGDGYTF.